The subject of this entry is one T cell receptor (beta chain). The data belong to a study of CD8 T cells in Susac syndrome. It was treatment-naive patients with stable or active relapsing-remitting disease who made up the multiple sclerosis controls. The CD8+ and CD4+ T cells were negatively isolated, with the TEMRA cells enriched by FACS. RNA totalling about 0.45 to 1 ug underwent reverse transcription with random hexamers. Amplification of TCR beta CDR3 spanned 54 Vbeta and 13 Jbeta via immunoSEQ multiplex PCR. TCRdb processed the immunoSEQ multiplex PCR reads anew with MiXCR; each CDR3 protein has one entry. The sample has 150,000 to 200,000 distinct CDR3 sequences; more than 90% are singletons. The clonotype originates from a human donor with multiple sclerosis. Sequenced sample: CD4+ T cells from PBMCs.

CDR3 loop: CASSFRDLASDTQYF. CDR3 nucleotides: TGTGCCAGCAGCTTTAGGGATCTAGCATCTGATACGCAGTATTTT. The chain is built from TRBV13 and TRBJ2-3; D might be TRBD2 (5 bases). V was clipped by 3 bases and J by 6 bases, with 16 bases between them. This CDR3 is 15 amino acids long. Germline-derived CDR1 and CDR2 are PRHDT and FYEKMQ (reference sequence).